The 8 T cell receptor beta chains below all came from one sample that was sequenced in a study of CD8 T cells in ankylosing spondylitis. MiXCR, run by TCRdb on the 5' RACE reads, gives a single entry per CDR3 protein. The repertoire holds 150,000 to 200,000 distinct CDR3 sequences, with 9.8% as singletons. The material sequenced was blood, either unsorted or a sorted T cell fraction (not recorded which). The receptors stem from a female donor with ankylosing spondylitis or in good health (not recorded which).

This clonotype was seen only a few times. The CDR3: CASSPGDYEQYF. The CDR3 coding sequence is TGCGCCAGCAGCCCAGGAGACTACGAGCAGTACTTC. The chain is built from TRBV5-1 and TRBJ2-7; no firm D call. The CDR3 consists of 12 residues. Germline V CDR1 and CDR2: SGHRS, YFSETQ. V was clipped by 4 bases and J by 3 bases, with 8 bases between them.

The rearrangement links TRBV27 to TRBJ2-2, with TRBD1 identical over 8 bases. Losses at the gene ends were 3 bases for V and 4 bases for J; bases not matched to a gene: 4. The CDR3 is made up of 15 amino acids. The germline V gene encodes CDR1 MNHEY and CDR2 SMNVEV (reference sequence). The CDR3 is CASSLAGGITGELFF. Here the CDR3 DNA reads TGTGCCAGCAGTTTGGCAGGGGGCATCACCGGGGAGCTGTTTTTT.

This rearrangement joins TRBV20-1 to TRBJ2-7; no clear D gene. Germline V gives CDR1 DFQATT, CDR2 SNEGSKA (reference sequence). V dropped 2 bases and J dropped 4 bases, with 9 bases sitting between them. The CDR3 has 12 residues. CDR3 protein: CSARHGRYEQYF. In DNA form, the CDR3 reads TGCAGTGCTAGACACGGCAGGTACGAGCAGTACTTC.

V usage is TRBV12-3 or TRBV12-4 and J usage is TRBJ2-7, with D unclear. CDR3 size: 11 residues. The V gene lost 7 bases and the J gene lost 3 bases, with 7 bases spanning the gap. As DNA, the CDR3 is TGTGCCAGCACCAGTGGCTACGAGCAGTACTTC. Translated: CASTSGYEQYF.

This clonotype was found a few times. The chain uses TRBV19 and TRBJ2-1; perhaps TRBD2 as D (5 bases). Looked up from germline, CDR1 is LNHDA and CDR2 is SQIVND (reference sequence). Trimming took 1 base from V and 1 from J, leaving 11 bases between them. The CDR3 runs 16 residues. CDR3 sequence reads: CASSIGKRLSYNEQFF. In DNA form, the CDR3 reads TGTGCCAGTAGTATAGGGAAGCGGTTATCCTACAATGAGCAGTTCTTC. The entire variable domain, with the rest obtained from reference TRBV19 and TRBJ2-1, is as follows: DGGITQSPKYLFRKEGQNVTLSCEQNLNHDAMYWYRQDPGQGLRLIYYSQIVNDFQKGDIAEGYSVSREKKESFPLTVTSAQKNPTAFYLCASSIGKRLSYNEQFFGPGTRLTVL.

The chain recombines TRBV7-9 with TRBJ2-7; 8 nucleotides match TRBD2. The CDR3 is 15 residues long. The V and J ends lost 0 bases and 5 bases, in that order; junction bases with no gene match: 6. Germline lookup yields CDR1 SEHNR and CDR2 FQNEAQ (reference sequence). CDR3 DNA sequence: TGTGCCAGCAGCTTAGCCGGGGCGGGAGGAAACGAGCAGTACTTC. The encoded protein is CASSLAGAGGNEQYF. Using reference TRBV7-9 and TRBJ2-7 for the parts outside the CDR3, the full variable domain is DTGVSQNPRHKITKRGQNVTFRCDPISEHNRLYWYRQTLGQGPEFLTYFQNEAQLEKSRLLSDRFSAERPKGSFSTLEIQRTEQGDSAMYLCASSLAGAGGNEQYFGPGTRLTVT.

There are a few counts of this clonotype. This chain joins TRBV5-4 and TRBJ1-2; D unresolved. The CDR3 totals 13 residues. V was pared by 4 bases and J by 8 bases, with 15 bases between. Germline lookup yields CDR1 SGHNT and CDR2 YYREEE (reference sequence). The CDR3 bases are TGTGCCAGCAGCGGCGAAACCCTGGAGGGCTACACCTTC. It codes for CASSGETLEGYTF.

At least ten counts were recorded for this clonotype. The V and J genes are TRBV28 and TRBJ2-4; unclear D gene. Germline values: CDR1 MDHEN, CDR2 SYDVKM. The CDR3 has 14 residues. V was cut by 6 bases and J by 0 bases, with 9 bases left in between. CDR3 nucleotide sequence: TGTGCCAGCAGCCCCGGGTTAGCCAAAAACATTCAGTACTTC. As protein: CASSPGLAKNIQYF.